Here is one T cell receptor beta chain with its context. Its matching antigen is unknown. The CDR3 spans 13 residues. In germline, CDR1 is LNHDA, CDR2 SQIVND (reference sequence). The V gene lost 3 bases and the J gene lost 3 bases, with 8 bases spanning the gap. The sample is drawn from a study of T-cell reconstitution after alpha-beta-depleted transplantation in children. Study-level points and caveats: Recipient T cells and thymic progenitors that survived gave rise to the high TCRbeta diversity observed at day 60 in some patients.

Unique molecular identifiers were incorporated during preparation of the TCRbeta library. Each CDR3 protein is one row after TCRdb ran MiXCR on the PCR reads. Of around 490,000 distinct CDR3 sequences in the sample, 9.5% to 12% are singletons; the top ten hold less than 15%. Material: PBMCs, mostly from graft donor cells, obtained 180 days after TCRalphabeta/CD19-depleted stem cell transplant. The source of this sequence is a female patient between 2 and 10 years old who had a stem cell transplant for aplastic anemia, so the T cells may come from the graft donor. V usage is TRBV19 and J usage is TRBJ2-5; D might be TRBD1 (6 bases). CDR3: CASSIQGKETQYF. The DNA for the CDR3 is TGTGCCAGTAGTATTCAGGGGAAAGAGACCCAGTACTTC. Complete variable domain (other parts from reference TRBV19 and TRBJ2-5): DGGITQSPKYLFRKEGQNVTLSCEQNLNHDAMYWYRQDPGQGLRLIYYSQIVNDFQKGDIAEGYSVSREKKESFPLTVTSAQKNPTAFYLCASSIQGKETQYFGPGTRLLVL.